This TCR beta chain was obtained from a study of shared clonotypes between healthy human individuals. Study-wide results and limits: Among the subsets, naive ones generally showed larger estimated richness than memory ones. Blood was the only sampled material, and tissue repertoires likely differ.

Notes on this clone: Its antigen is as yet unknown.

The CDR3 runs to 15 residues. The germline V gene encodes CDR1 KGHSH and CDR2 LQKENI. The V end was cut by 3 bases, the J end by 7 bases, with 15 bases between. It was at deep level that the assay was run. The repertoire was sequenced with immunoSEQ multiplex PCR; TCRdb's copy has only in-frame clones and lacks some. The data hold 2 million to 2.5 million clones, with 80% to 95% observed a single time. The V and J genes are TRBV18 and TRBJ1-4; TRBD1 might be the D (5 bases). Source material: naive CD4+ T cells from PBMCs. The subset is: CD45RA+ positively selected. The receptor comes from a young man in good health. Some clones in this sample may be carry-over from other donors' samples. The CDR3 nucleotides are TGTGCCAGCTCACCCAGCGCCGGGGCGGGTGAAAAACTGTTTTTT. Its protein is CASSPSAGAGEKLFF.